These T cell receptor beta chains were read from a single sample in a study of cytomegalovirus exposure and HLA in healthy donors. This table comes from immunoSEQ multiplex PCR, and its TCRdb copy is limited to in-frame clones, with some not included. The sample records 100,000 to 150,000 clones, around 94% being singletons. Specimen: PBMCs. The source of these receptors is a woman younger than 35 in good health and CMV-seronegative. CDR3s include the opening cysteine and the closing phenylalanine or tryptophan. D genes are given only for firm matches. The listing skips clone size in some rows; elsewhere it reads once, few, many or a size class.

v_gene,abundance,d_gene,len,j_gene,CDR3aa,CDR3nt
TRBV4-1,NA,NA,13,TRBJ1-1,CASSQGAGTEAFF,TGCGCCAGCAGCCAAGGGGCAGGGACTGAAGCTTTCTTT
TRBV27,NA,NA,16,TRBJ1-4,CASSRVTGTGDEKLFF,TGTGCCAGCAGTCGTGTTACCGGGACTGGGGATGAAAAACTGTTTTTT
TRBV18,NA,TRBD2,14,TRBJ2-7,CASSPPSGDYEQYF,TGTGCCAGCTCACCACCCAGCGGGGATTACGAGCAGTACTTC
TRBV10-2,NA,NA,14,TRBJ1-1,CASSGGALDTEAFF,TGCGCCAGCTCGGGGGGCGCGTTAGACACTGAAGCTTTCTTT
TRBV6-5,NA,TRBD1,16,TRBJ1-2,CASSYSTGTGVSGYTF,TGTGCCAGCAGTTACTCCACCGGGACAGGGGTATCCGGCTACACCTTC
TRBV4-1,NA,NA,15,TRBJ1-2,CASSQDGGDNYGYTF,TGCGCCAGCAGCCAAGATGGAGGGGACAACTATGGCTACACCTTC
TRBV30,NA,TRBD1,15,TRBJ1-1,CAWRITGAGNTEAFF,TGTGCCTGGAGGATCACAGGGGCGGGGAACACTGAAGCTTTCTTT
TRBV28,NA,TRBD1,16,TRBJ2-3,CASSQTGGGSTDTQYF,TGTGCCAGCAGCCAGACAGGGGGAGGGAGCACAGATACGCAGTATTTT
TRBV5-1,NA,NA,14,TRBJ1-1,CASSLNPGTNEAFF,TGCGCCAGCAGCTTGAACCCGGGGACTAATGAAGCTTTCTTT
TRBV6-5,NA,TRBD2,14,TRBJ2-5,CASTPSGGQETQYF,TGTGCCAGCACCCCATCGGGGGGCCAAGAGACCCAGTACTTC
TRBV7-6,NA,NA,16,TRBJ2-3,CASSIPPQGGEDTQYF,TGTGCCAGCAGCATCCCGCCCCAGGGCGGGGAAGATACGCAGTATTTT
TRBV2,NA,NA,15,TRBJ2-3,CASSGALGGADTQYF,TGTGCCAGCAGTGGGGCTTTAGGGGGGGCAGATACGCAGTATTTT
TRBV6-5,NA,TRBD1,11,TRBJ1-2,CASTGGHGYTF,TGTGCCAGTACAGGGGGTCATGGCTACACCTTC
TRBV2,few,NA,14,TRBJ2-1,CASSADTGYNEQFF,TGTGCCAGCAGTGCGGACACGGGCTACAATGAGCAGTTCTTC
TRBV9,few,NA,19,TRBJ2-6,CASSSRGGRDREGANVLTF,TGTGCCAGCAGCTCCCGGGGGGGGAGGGACAGGGAGGGGGCCAACGTCCTGACTTTC
TRBV28,NA,TRBD1,13,TRBJ1-2,CASSRQGRYGYTF,TGTGCCAGCAGTCGACAGGGTCGGTACGGCTACACCTTC
TRBV7-6,NA,TRBD2,18,TRBJ2-2,CASSSTNRLAGGTGELFF,TGTGCCAGCAGCTCGACTAACCGACTAGCGGGAGGCACCGGGGAGCTGTTTTTT
TRBV5-4,NA,TRBD2,14,TRBJ2-1,CASSLDSGRVNLVF,TGTGCCAGCAGCTTGGATAGCGGGAGGGTTAATCTGGTCTTC
TRBV6-4,NA,NA,13,TRBJ1-1,CASSAGVNTEAFF,TGTGCCAGCAGCGCAGGGGTGAACACTGAAGCTTTCTTT
TRBV5-1,NA,NA,14,TRBJ2-3,CASSLLSSTDTQYF,TGCGCCAGCAGCTTGCTTTCCAGTACAGATACGCAGTATTTT
TRBV28,NA,NA,16,TRBJ2-3,CASSFLSSGHTDTQYF,TGTGCCAGCAGTTTTCTTAGTAGCGGACACACAGATACGCAGTATTTT
TRBV15,NA,NA,15,TRBJ2-2,CATSRSGSEAGELFF,TGTGCCACCAGCAGAAGCGGGTCAGAGGCCGGGGAGCTGTTTTTT
TRBV5-5,NA,NA,15,TRBJ2-4,CASTKPGFAKNIQYF,TGTGCCAGCACCAAACCGGGGTTTGCCAAAAACATTCAGTACTTC
TRBV11-2,NA,TRBD1,15,TRBJ1-6,CASSGRTGAFSPLHF,TGTGCCAGCAGCGGCCGGACAGGGGCCTTTTCACCCCTCCACTTT
TRBV6-5,NA,TRBD1,14,TRBJ2-7,CASSLRDRGNEQYF,TGTGCCAGCAGTCTACGGGACAGGGGCAACGAGCAGTACTTC
TRBV6-5,NA,NA,13,TRBJ2-1,CASNPAGSAGQFF,TGTGCCAGCAACCCGGCCGGGTCTGCGGGCCAGTTCTTC
TRBV7-9,NA,TRBD1,12,TRBJ1-4,CASSQGQGSVFF,TGTGCCAGCAGCCAAGGACAGGGTTCGGTGTTTTTT
TRBV7-2,NA,NA,15,TRBJ1-4,CASSAYREWDEKLFF,TGTGCCAGCAGCGCGTACAGGGAATGGGATGAAAAACTGTTTTTT
TRBV18,NA,NA,15,TRBJ2-5,CASSPRTATGETQYF,TGTGCCAGCTCACCTCGGACAGCAACGGGCGAGACCCAGTACTTC
TRBV6-5,NA,NA,14,TRBJ1-4,CASSAQGSYEKLFF,TGTGCCAGCAGTGCCCAGGGGAGTTATGAAAAACTGTTTTTT
TRBV7-2,NA,TRBD1,18,TRBJ1-5,CASSLGFTGVGGNQPQHF,TGTGCCAGCAGCTTAGGGTTTACAGGGGTCGGTGGCAATCAGCCCCAGCATTTT
TRBV27,once,TRBD1,14,TRBJ1-5,CASSSRQGLQPQHF,TGTGCCAGCAGTTCCCGACAGGGCCTTCAGCCCCAGCATTTT
TRBV27,once,NA,14,TRBJ1-2,CASSWSRTGHSHTF,TGTGCCAGCAGTTGGTCGAGAACAGGCCACTCCCACACCTTC
TRBV5-1,NA,NA,12,TRBJ2-7,CASSSDTYEQYF,TGCGCCAGCAGCTCAGATACCTACGAGCAGTACTTC
TRBV7-9,NA,NA,15,TRBJ1-5,CASSLDGGAAQPQHF,TGTGCCAGCAGCTTAGATGGGGGGGCGGCTCAGCCCCAGCATTTT
TRBV27,NA,TRBD2,13,TRBJ2-7,CASPRTSEYEQYF,TGTGCCAGCCCCCGGACTAGCGAGTACGAGCAGTACTTC
TRBV2,NA,TRBD1,15,TRBJ2-7,CASSEPRTGTYEQYF,TGTGCCAGCAGTGAGCCCCGGACAGGTACCTACGAGCAGTACTTC
TRBV9,NA,NA,15,TRBJ2-7,CASSVGRDRMSEQYF,TGTGCCAGCAGCGTAGGTCGAGACAGGATGTCCGAGCAGTACTTC
TRBV7-6,NA,TRBD2,15,TRBJ2-1,CASSRSGGAVNEQFF,TGTGCCAGCAGCCGTAGCGGGGGGGCCGTCAATGAGCAGTTCTTC
TRBV30,NA,NA,16,TRBJ2-5,CAWTRGGIGWQETQYF,TGTGCCTGGACCCGAGGGGGAATAGGCTGGCAAGAGACCCAGTACTTC
TRBV30,NA,NA,13,TRBJ1-2,CASSRGGVYGYTF,TGTGCCTCCTCTCGGGGAGGGGTTTATGGCTACACCTTC
TRBV30,NA,NA,15,TRBJ1-2,CAWSAGPGGINGYTF,TGTGCCTGGAGCGCCGGACCTGGCGGGATTAATGGCTACACCTTC